The 14 T cell receptor beta chains in this list originate from one sample, sequenced in a study of T cells in Graves' hyperthyroidism and ophthalmopathy. RNA transcripts were the template for amplifying TCR beta CDR3 regions. The HTBI primer set served for first-round RT-PCR of the TCR CDR3. TCRdb re-called the multiplex PCR reads with MiXCR, one entry per CDR3 protein. The sample lists over 700,000 distinct CDR3 sequences; 30% to 40% were seen once. Input material: blood. These receptors originate from a woman in her thirties or forties with Graves' hyperthyroidism.

This chain links TRBV5-1 with TRBJ1-4; D remains ambiguous. The CDR3 runs to 13 residues. Germline V CDR1 and CDR2: SGHRS, YFSETQ. Deletions cut 2 bases from V and 6 bases from J, with 8 bases between. The CDR3 nucleotides are TGCGCCAGCAGCTTTAGTCCGCATGAAAAACTGTTTTTT. Encoded protein: CASSFSPHEKLFF.

Comments on this clonotype: Germline and junction disagree at one end, which may indicate a read error. V gene TRBV2 combines with J gene TRBJ2-3, with D unresolved. From germline, CDR1 is SNHLY and CDR2 FYNNEI. The CDR3 runs 13 residues. CDR3 region: CATSGQITDTQYF. The CDR3 nucleotides read TGTGCCACCAGTGGGCAGATCACAGATACGCAGTATTTT.

This clonotype was counted a few times. The chain couples TRBV7-2 to TRBJ2-5; tentative D call: TRBD2 (6 bases). Germline CDR1 SGHTA, CDR2 FQGNSA. The CDR3 length is 14 residues. V was clipped by 6 bases and J by 1 base, with 12 bases between them. The CDR3 DNA reads as TGTGCCAGCAGTTACGCGGGGACCCAAGAGACCCAGTACTTC. As protein: CASSYAGTQETQYF.

This clonotype has ten or more counts. The CDR3 DNA reads TGTGCCACCAGCAGAGAGATCGGACAGGGGGCGGACGAGCAGTACTTC. Translating it yields CATSREIGQGADEQYF. The rearrangement links TRBV15 to TRBJ2-7, with 11 bases lining up with TRBD1. The CDR3 covers 16 residues. Germline lookup yields CDR1 LNHNV and CDR2 YYDKDF (reference sequence). Trimming at V came to 0 bases and at J to 5 bases, leaving 6 bases not matched to a gene.

The chain recombines TRBV6-6 with TRBJ1-2; 7 bases align to TRBD1. CDR1 is MNHNY, CDR2 SVGAGI, per germline (reference sequence). J lost 8 bases, V lost 2 bases, and 5 bases had no gene match. This CDR3 region has 13 residues. The CDR3 spells CASSYPTGQGYTF. Written as DNA, the CDR3 is TGTGCCAGCAGTTACCCGACAGGGCAAGGCTACACCTTC.

This clonotype was detected many times. The chain combines TRBV7-9 with TRBJ1-1; D is uncertain. CDR3 size: 15 residues. Trimming took 1 base from V and 4 from J, leaving 13 bases between them. The germline V gene encodes CDR1 SEHNR and CDR2 FQNEAQ (reference sequence). The CDR3 loop is CASSLGGVGSTEAFF. The CDR3 DNA follows: TGTGCCAGCAGCTTAGGTGGAGTGGGATCCACTGAAGCTTTCTTT.

Of note for this clonotype: A much larger clone lies a single base off, so this may be a read error. Here the CDR3 reads CASSKGGTANYTF. In DNA form, the CDR3 reads TGTGCCAGCAGCAAAGGTGGGACAGCCAACTACACCTTC. The chain combines TRBV13 with TRBJ1-2, with 7 bases matching TRBD1. CDR3 size: 13 residues. V dropped 5 bases and J dropped 10; count of bases not matched to a gene: 10. Germline V gene sequence: CDR1 PRHDT, CDR2 FYEKMQ (reference sequence). The complete variable domain, with remaining parts taken from reference TRBV13 and TRBJ1-2, reads AAGVIQSPRHLIKEKRETATLKCYPIPRHDTVYWYQQGPGQDPQFLISFYEKMQSDKGSIPDRFSAQQFSDYHSELNMSSLELGDSALYFCASSKGGTANYTFGSGTRLTVV.

The chain recombines TRBV10-3 with TRBJ1-2; D is possibly TRBD1 (5 bases). Trimming shortened V by 10 bases and J by 7 bases, and 22 bases separated the two germline ends. This CDR3 spans 14 amino acids. Germline values: CDR1 ENHRY, CDR2 SYGVKD. CDR3 in amino acids: CASTQGPGTSGYTF. Here the CDR3 DNA reads TGTGCCAGCACCCAGGGACCGGGAACTTCTGGCTACACCTTC.

V and J are TRBV12-3 or TRBV12-4 and TRBJ1-2; a possible D gene is TRBD1 (6 bases). The CDR3 has 13 amino acids. V lost 7 bases to trimming and J lost 8 bases, with 17 bases between them. CDR3 sequence: CASTQRGIGGYTF. CDR3 sequence (DNA): TGTGCCAGCACCCAAAGGGGGATCGGGGGCTACACCTTC.

Comments on this clonotype: A read error may explain this, as a much larger clone is one base away. The V gene is TRBV29-1, the J gene TRBJ2-7; possible D gene TRBD2, 6 bases. Per germline, CDR1 SQVTM and CDR2 ANQGSEA. The CDR3 covers 13 residues. Between the trimmed V and J ends, which lost 6 bases and 5 bases, there was a span of 17 bases. The CDR3 nucleotides are TGCAGCGTCGAAACCGGGGACTTAAACGAGCAGTACTTC. This encodes CSVETGDLNEQYF.

A few counts support this clonotype. The gene calls are TRBV28 and TRBJ1-2; D uncertain. In germline, CDR1 is MDHEN, CDR2 SYDVKM. Trimming shortened V by 2 bases and J by 5 bases, and 9 bases separated the two germline ends. The CDR3 contains 13 residues. The CDR3 loop reads CASSLAGEYGYTF. DNA of the CDR3: TGTGCCAGCAGTTTAGCCGGGGAGTATGGCTACACCTTC.

V is TRBV20-1 and J is TRBJ2-5; D could derive from TRBD1 or TRBD2 (5 bases each). Germline CDR1 is DFQATT and CDR2 is SNEGSKA (reference sequence). Trimming pared 3 bases from V and 4 bases from J, leaving 12 bases between. The CDR3 spans 13 residues. DNA for the CDR3: TGCAGTGCTAGCGCGTCCGGGACAGAGACCCAGTACTTC. This translates into CSASASGTETQYF.

Notes on this clonotype: The junction differs from germline at one of its ends, possibly a read error. The chain couples TRBV6-2 or TRBV6-3 to TRBJ1-5, with a possible D match to TRBD1 (5 bases). The germline gives CDR1 MNHEY, CDR2 SVGEGT. The CDR3 is 16 amino acids. The CDR3 region is CASSPLKGDSNRPQHF. DNA for the CDR3: TGTGCCAGCAGTCCCTTAAAAGGGGATAGCAATCGGCCCCAGCATTTT.

The chain couples TRBV2 to TRBJ1-2; tentative D call: TRBD1 (6 bases). Trimming shortened V by 9 bases and J by 8 bases, and 22 bases separated the two germline ends. The CDR3 extends over 14 amino acids. CDR1 SNHLY and CDR2 FYNNEI come from the germline V gene. CDR3 residues: CASLSGGRSMGYTF. The CDR3 region has the DNA TGTGCCAGTCTCTCCGGGGGCCGGAGTATGGGCTACACCTTC.